Listed below are T cell receptor beta chains from one sample, sequenced in a study of cytomegalovirus exposure and HLA in healthy donors. Data came from immunoSEQ multiplex PCR; TCRdb stores just in-frame clones and leaves some out. The sample lists 180,000 or so clones; 75% to 90% were seen once. The sample consisted of PBMCs. Receptors originate from a woman aged 45-65 years in good health and CMV-seropositive. The CDR3 runs from the conserved cysteine through the conserved F or W. Fields, in order: clone size, D gene, J gene, V gene, CDR3 DNA, CDR3 protein. The D gene is left open where the match is weak. Only some rows state a clone size, as once, few, many or a class for expanded clones.

clone_size: -
d_call: TRBD1
j_call: TRBJ2-7
v_call: TRBV7-9
cdr3_nt: TGTTCCAGCAGCTTAGTTGGCGGGGACAGGCGCTCCTACGAGCAGTACTTC
cdr3_aa: CSSSLVGGDRRSYEQYF

clone_size: few
d_call: -
j_call: TRBJ1-2
v_call: TRBV14
cdr3_nt: TGTGCCAGCAGCCAGGGGCCATACTATGGCTACACCTTC
cdr3_aa: CASSQGPYYGYTF

clone_size: -
d_call: TRBD1
j_call: TRBJ2-1
v_call: TRBV30
cdr3_nt: TGTGCCTGGAGTGGCGGACAGGGTACGTTCTTC
cdr3_aa: CAWSGGQGTFF

clone_size: -
d_call: TRBD2
j_call: TRBJ2-7
v_call: TRBV4-2
cdr3_nt: TGTGCCAGCAGCCCCTCGGCTAGCGGGTCCTCTCTCTCCTACGAGCAGTACTTC
cdr3_aa: CASSPSASGSSLSYEQYF

clone_size: -
d_call: -
j_call: TRBJ1-2
v_call: TRBV5-1
cdr3_nt: TGCGCCAGCAGTCCCGGTGAGAGGAACTATGGCTACACCTTC
cdr3_aa: CASSPGERNYGYTF

clone_size: -
d_call: -
j_call: TRBJ2-3
v_call: TRBV19
cdr3_nt: TGTGCCAGTACCCTTAGAGGGATCACAGATACGCAGTATTTT
cdr3_aa: CASTLRGITDTQYF

clone_size: few
d_call: TRBD1
j_call: TRBJ1-4
v_call: TRBV5-1
cdr3_nt: TGCGCCAGCAGCCGGTTGGGACAGGGCATAGGTAATGAAAAACTGTTTTTT
cdr3_aa: CASSRLGQGIGNEKLFF

clone_size: once
d_call: TRBD1
j_call: TRBJ1-2
v_call: TRBV29-1
cdr3_nt: TGCAGCGTTGACCGGACAGGCGTTAACTATGGCTACACCTTC
cdr3_aa: CSVDRTGVNYGYTF

clone_size: once
d_call: TRBD1
j_call: TRBJ2-5
v_call: TRBV9
cdr3_nt: TGTGCCAGCAGCGTAGCTATGACAGGGGAAGAGACCCAGTACTTC
cdr3_aa: CASSVAMTGEETQYF

clone_size: -
d_call: -
j_call: TRBJ1-2
v_call: TRBV6-5
cdr3_nt: TGTGCCAGCAGTAACTACTATGGCGATGGCTACACCTTC
cdr3_aa: CASSNYYGDGYTF

clone_size: -
d_call: -
j_call: TRBJ2-1
v_call: TRBV2
cdr3_nt: TGTGCCAGCAGTTCGGGACAACTCTACAATGAGCAGTTCTTC
cdr3_aa: CASSSGQLYNEQFF

clone_size: -
d_call: -
j_call: TRBJ2-2
v_call: TRBV21-1
cdr3_nt: TGTGCCAGCAGCAAGGCGGGACGGAGGGGGGAGCTGTTTTTT
cdr3_aa: CASSKAGRRGELFF

clone_size: -
d_call: -
j_call: TRBJ2-7
v_call: TRBV20-1
cdr3_nt: TGCAGTGCTCCTAGGACCTACGAGCAGTACTTC
cdr3_aa: CSAPRTYEQYF

clone_size: few
d_call: -
j_call: TRBJ2-2
v_call: TRBV7-7
cdr3_nt: TGTGCTAGCAGCTTAACCAGAAACACCGGGGAGCTGTTTTTT
cdr3_aa: CASSLTRNTGELFF

clone_size: few
d_call: -
j_call: TRBJ1-3
v_call: TRBV6-5
cdr3_nt: TGTGCCAGCAGTTCCGGCGGGGTCTCTGGAAACACCATATATTTT
cdr3_aa: CASSSGGVSGNTIYF

clone_size: -
d_call: TRBD2
j_call: TRBJ2-1
v_call: TRBV6-5
cdr3_nt: TGTGCCAGCAGTTACGCGGGACTAGCGGGTAGAGGGCAGTTCTTC
cdr3_aa: CASSYAGLAGRGQFF

clone_size: -
d_call: -
j_call: TRBJ1-3
v_call: TRBV2
cdr3_nt: TGTGCCAGCAGTGTGACCTGGGGGGACACCATATATTTT
cdr3_aa: CASSVTWGDTIYF

clone_size: -
d_call: -
j_call: TRBJ1-6
v_call: TRBV7-2
cdr3_nt: TGTGCCAGCAGCTTAGACGGGGGGAATTCACCCCTCCACTTT
cdr3_aa: CASSLDGGNSPLHF

clone_size: -
d_call: TRBD1
j_call: TRBJ2-7
v_call: TRBV9
cdr3_nt: TGTGCCAGCAGCGCAGGAGGACAGGGAACGACCTACGAGCAGTACTTC
cdr3_aa: CASSAGGQGTTYEQYF

clone_size: -
d_call: TRBD2
j_call: TRBJ2-5
v_call: TRBV6-1
cdr3_nt: TGTGCCAGCAGTCGGACTAGCGGAAGGCAAGAGACCCAGTACTTC
cdr3_aa: CASSRTSGRQETQYF

clone_size: -
d_call: TRBD2
j_call: TRBJ2-1
v_call: TRBV6-1
cdr3_nt: TGTGCCAGTGGGTCGGGGGGGAATCTGGTGAATGAGCAGTTCTTC
cdr3_aa: CASGSGGNLVNEQFF

clone_size: -
d_call: TRBD2
j_call: TRBJ2-7
v_call: TRBV6-5
cdr3_nt: TGTGCCAGCAGCCGAACTAGCGCGACCTACGAGCAGTACTTC
cdr3_aa: CASSRTSATYEQYF

clone_size: -
d_call: TRBD2
j_call: TRBJ2-1
v_call: TRBV5-1
cdr3_nt: TGCGCCAGCAGCTTCCTAGCGGGGGGGCCAGGTGAGCAGTTCTTC
cdr3_aa: CASSFLAGGPGEQFF

clone_size: -
d_call: TRBD1
j_call: TRBJ1-2
v_call: TRBV4-3
cdr3_nt: TGCGCCAGCAGCCAGATGACAGGGGTAAACTATGGCTACACCTTC
cdr3_aa: CASSQMTGVNYGYTF

clone_size: -
d_call: -
j_call: TRBJ2-1
v_call: TRBV29-1
cdr3_nt: TGCAGCGTTCGTTTGATTGGGGCCGGCTCCTACAATGAGCAGTTCTTC
cdr3_aa: CSVRLIGAGSYNEQFF

clone_size: -
d_call: TRBD2
j_call: TRBJ2-7
v_call: TRBV4-3
cdr3_nt: TGCGCCAGCAGCCAAGACGCGGGGGATAACTACGAGCAGTACTTC
cdr3_aa: CASSQDAGDNYEQYF

clone_size: -
d_call: TRBD1
j_call: TRBJ2-7
v_call: TRBV4-3
cdr3_nt: TGCGCCAGCAGCCAAGCAGTCGACAGGGGCTCCTACGAGCAGTACTTC
cdr3_aa: CASSQAVDRGSYEQYF

clone_size: -
d_call: -
j_call: TRBJ2-7
v_call: TRBV5-1
cdr3_nt: TGCGCCAGCAGCTTGGCTAGCCGGGACTACGAGCAGTACTTC
cdr3_aa: CASSLASRDYEQYF

clone_size: -
d_call: -
j_call: TRBJ1-4
v_call: TRBV27
cdr3_nt: TGTGCCAGCACCCCTGCGGGGCCAAGGGCGGGTGAAAAACTGTTTTTT
cdr3_aa: CASTPAGPRAGEKLFF

clone_size: -
d_call: TRBD1
j_call: TRBJ1-5
v_call: TRBV5-5
cdr3_nt: TGTGCCAGCAGCGCGACCGGGACAGGGGGTCAGCCCCAGCATTTT
cdr3_aa: CASSATGTGGQPQHF

clone_size: -
d_call: TRBD1
j_call: TRBJ2-6
v_call: TRBV5-4
cdr3_nt: TGTGCCAGCAGTTGGACAGGGGGCGGGAGAGGGGCCAACGTCCTGACTTTC
cdr3_aa: CASSWTGGGRGANVLTF

clone_size: -
d_call: -
j_call: TRBJ2-7
v_call: TRBV7-3
cdr3_nt: TGTGCCAGCAGCCCCCGAGGCCAGGGTATCCACGAGCAGTACTTC
cdr3_aa: CASSPRGQGIHEQYF

clone_size: -
d_call: TRBD1
j_call: TRBJ1-2
v_call: TRBV7-9
cdr3_nt: TGTTCCAGCAGCTTAACGGACAGGGTTGGCTATGGCTACACCTTC
cdr3_aa: CSSSLTDRVGYGYTF

clone_size: -
d_call: TRBD2
j_call: TRBJ2-7
v_call: TRBV5-4
cdr3_nt: TGTGCCAGCAGCTTGGCTGCGGGAGGGCCTTCCTACGAGCAGTACTTC
cdr3_aa: CASSLAAGGPSYEQYF

clone_size: -
d_call: TRBD2
j_call: TRBJ2-3
v_call: TRBV11-1
cdr3_nt: TGTGCCAGCAGCTTAAGGCTAGCGGGAGGTGAAGAGCAGTATTTT
cdr3_aa: CASSLRLAGGEEQYF

clone_size: -
d_call: TRBD1
j_call: TRBJ1-1
v_call: TRBV2
cdr3_nt: TGTGCCAGCAGTAAGGGGGCTTTCATGAACACTGAAGCTTTCTTT
cdr3_aa: CASSKGAFMNTEAFF

clone_size: -
d_call: TRBD2
j_call: TRBJ2-1
v_call: TRBV4-1
cdr3_nt: TGCGCCAGCAGCCAAGGACGGGGGGAGGCCTACAATGAGCAGTTCTTC
cdr3_aa: CASSQGRGEAYNEQFF

clone_size: few
d_call: -
j_call: TRBJ1-2
v_call: TRBV5-4
cdr3_nt: TGTGCCAGCAGCTTGGAACGAGGAAAAGGCGGCTACACCTTC
cdr3_aa: CASSLERGKGGYTF

clone_size: -
d_call: -
j_call: TRBJ2-2
v_call: TRBV5-4
cdr3_nt: TGTGCCAGCAGGACAGACAGGAACACCGGGGAGCTGTTTTTT
cdr3_aa: CASRTDRNTGELFF

clone_size: -
d_call: -
j_call: TRBJ1-1
v_call: TRBV6-1
cdr3_nt: TGTGCCAGCATGCGGGGGGAATACACTGAAGCTTTCTTT
cdr3_aa: CASMRGEYTEAFF

clone_size: -
d_call: TRBD2
j_call: TRBJ2-5
v_call: TRBV19
cdr3_nt: TGTGCCAGTAGTCTCGGACTAGCGGGGGCGGGAGAGACCCAGTACTTC
cdr3_aa: CASSLGLAGAGETQYF

clone_size: -
d_call: -
j_call: TRBJ2-7
v_call: TRBV20-1
cdr3_nt: TGCAGTGCAAACATGGGCCACGAGCAGTACTTC
cdr3_aa: CSANMGHEQYF

clone_size: few
d_call: -
j_call: TRBJ2-7
v_call: TRBV7-9
cdr3_nt: TGTGCCAGCGGTCTACTCTCCTACGAGCAGTACTTC
cdr3_aa: CASGLLSYEQYF

clone_size: -
d_call: -
j_call: TRBJ2-2
v_call: TRBV4-3
cdr3_nt: TGCGCCAGCAGCCCCCAGGTGACCACCGGGGAGCTGTTTTTT
cdr3_aa: CASSPQVTTGELFF

clone_size: -
d_call: TRBD2
j_call: TRBJ2-7
v_call: TRBV5-5
cdr3_nt: TGTGCCAGCAGCTTCGATAGCGGGAGACCCGAGCAGTACTTC
cdr3_aa: CASSFDSGRPEQYF

clone_size: -
d_call: TRBD1
j_call: TRBJ1-5
v_call: TRBV28
cdr3_nt: TGTGCCAGCAGTTTAGAGACAGGGACAGGTCTTGGCAATCAGCCCCAGCATTTT
cdr3_aa: CASSLETGTGLGNQPQHF

clone_size: once
d_call: TRBD1
j_call: TRBJ2-1
v_call: TRBV6-1
cdr3_nt: TGTGCCAGCAGCAGGGGGACAGGGTTGTTCTTC
cdr3_aa: CASSRGTGLFF

clone_size: -
d_call: -
j_call: TRBJ1-2
v_call: TRBV28
cdr3_nt: TGTGCCACCGTGGGAGCAGGCCTAAATGGCTACACCTTC
cdr3_aa: CATVGAGLNGYTF

clone_size: once
d_call: -
j_call: TRBJ2-2
v_call: TRBV5-1
cdr3_nt: TGCGCCAGCAGCTTGTTGAGGGGGACAACCGGGGAGCTGTTTTTT
cdr3_aa: CASSLLRGTTGELFF

clone_size: -
d_call: -
j_call: TRBJ1-2
v_call: TRBV19
cdr3_nt: TGTGCCAGTAGTATGGGGGCCGTCCCTAACTATGGCTACACCTTC
cdr3_aa: CASSMGAVPNYGYTF

clone_size: -
d_call: TRBD2
j_call: TRBJ2-7
v_call: TRBV5-1
cdr3_nt: TGCGCCAGCAGCCCGGGGGGTACCTACGAGCAGTACTTC
cdr3_aa: CASSPGGTYEQYF

clone_size: few
d_call: -
j_call: TRBJ1-1
v_call: TRBV19
cdr3_nt: TGTGCCAGTAGGTTAGACACTGAAGCTTTCTTT
cdr3_aa: CASRLDTEAFF

clone_size: -
d_call: -
j_call: TRBJ1-6
v_call: TRBV7-9
cdr3_nt: TGTGCCAGCAGCCCGGAGTCCTATAATTCACCCCTCCACTTT
cdr3_aa: CASSPESYNSPLHF

clone_size: -
d_call: -
j_call: TRBJ1-1
v_call: TRBV5-5
cdr3_nt: TGTGCCAGCAGCGACCTAACAGGGTTGGCAGCTTTCTTT
cdr3_aa: CASSDLTGLAAFF

clone_size: -
d_call: TRBD1
j_call: TRBJ1-1
v_call: TRBV2
cdr3_nt: TGTGCCACCAAAGATACAAGGGGGCCGAACACTGAAGCTTTCTTT
cdr3_aa: CATKDTRGPNTEAFF